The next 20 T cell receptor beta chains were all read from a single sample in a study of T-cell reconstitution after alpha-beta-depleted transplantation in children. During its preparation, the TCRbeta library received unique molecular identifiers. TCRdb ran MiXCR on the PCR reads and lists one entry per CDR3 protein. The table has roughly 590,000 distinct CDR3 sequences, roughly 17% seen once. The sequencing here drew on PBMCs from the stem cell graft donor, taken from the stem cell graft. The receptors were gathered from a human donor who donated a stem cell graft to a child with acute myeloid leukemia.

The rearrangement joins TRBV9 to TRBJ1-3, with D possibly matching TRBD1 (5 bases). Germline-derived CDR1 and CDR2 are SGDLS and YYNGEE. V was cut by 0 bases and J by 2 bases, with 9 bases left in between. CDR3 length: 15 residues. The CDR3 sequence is CASSVDAGPGNTIYF. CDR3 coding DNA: TGTGCCAGCAGCGTAGACGCAGGGCCTGGAAACACCATATATTTT.

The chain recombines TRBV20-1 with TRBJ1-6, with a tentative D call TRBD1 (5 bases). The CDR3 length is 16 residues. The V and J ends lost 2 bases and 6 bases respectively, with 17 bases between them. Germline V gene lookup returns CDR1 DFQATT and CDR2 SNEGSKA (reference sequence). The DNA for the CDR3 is TGCAGTGCTAGATCCTCCCCCGGGGCCATTAATTCACCCCTCCACTTT. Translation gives CSARSSPGAINSPLHF.

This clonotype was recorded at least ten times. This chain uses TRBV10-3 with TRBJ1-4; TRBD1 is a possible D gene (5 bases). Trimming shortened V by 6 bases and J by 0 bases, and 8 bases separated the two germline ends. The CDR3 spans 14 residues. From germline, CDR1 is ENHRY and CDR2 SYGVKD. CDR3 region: CAIRAGTTNEKLFF. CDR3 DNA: TGTGCCATCAGAGCAGGGACAACTAATGAAAAACTGTTTTTT.

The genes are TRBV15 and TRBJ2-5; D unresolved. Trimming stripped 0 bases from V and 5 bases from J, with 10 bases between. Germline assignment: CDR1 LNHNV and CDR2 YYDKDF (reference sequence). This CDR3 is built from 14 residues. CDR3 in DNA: TGTGCCACCAGCAGAGATCGGGCAGAGGAGACCCAGTACTTC. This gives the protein CATSRDRAEETQYF.

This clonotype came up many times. As DNA, the CDR3 is TGTGCCAGCAGCGTAGATTCAGCGGGGGGCTACAATGAGCAGTTCTTC. Amino acid sequence: CASSVDSAGGYNEQFF. This chain uses TRBV9 with TRBJ2-1; 9 bases are a match to TRBD2. Germline trimming cut 0 bases from V and 3 bases from J; bases unmatched to any gene: 4. Germline CDR1 SGDLS, CDR2 YYNGEE. The CDR3 sequence is 16 residues long.

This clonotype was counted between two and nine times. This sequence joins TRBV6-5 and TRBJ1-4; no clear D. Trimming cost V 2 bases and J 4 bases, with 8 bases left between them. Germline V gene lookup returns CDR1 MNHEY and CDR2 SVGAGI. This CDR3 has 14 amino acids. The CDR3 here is CASSYDRINEKLFF. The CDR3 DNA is TGTGCCAGCAGTTACGACCGGATTAATGAAAAACTGTTTTTT.

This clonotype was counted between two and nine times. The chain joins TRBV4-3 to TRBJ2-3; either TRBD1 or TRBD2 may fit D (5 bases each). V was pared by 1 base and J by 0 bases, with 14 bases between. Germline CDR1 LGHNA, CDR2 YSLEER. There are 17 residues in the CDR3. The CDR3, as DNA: TGCGCCAGCAGCCAAGGGGGGTTCGGGTTGAGCACAGATACGCAGTATTTT. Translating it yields CASSQGGFGLSTDTQYF.

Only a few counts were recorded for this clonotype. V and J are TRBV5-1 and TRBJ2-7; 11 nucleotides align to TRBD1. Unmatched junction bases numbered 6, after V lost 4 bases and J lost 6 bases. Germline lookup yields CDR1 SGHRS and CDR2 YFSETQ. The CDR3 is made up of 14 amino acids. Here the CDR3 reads CASSPGQGETEQYV. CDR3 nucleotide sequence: TGCGCCAGCAGCCCGGGACAGGGGGAAACCGAGCAGTACGTC.

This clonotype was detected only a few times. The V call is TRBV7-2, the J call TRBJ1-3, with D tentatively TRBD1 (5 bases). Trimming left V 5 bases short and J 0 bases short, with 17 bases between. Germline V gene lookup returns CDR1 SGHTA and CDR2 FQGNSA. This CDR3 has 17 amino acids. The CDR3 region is CASSGGTALSSGNTIYF. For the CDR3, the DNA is TGTGCCAGCAGCGGAGGGACCGCCTTATCCTCTGGAAACACCATATATTTT.

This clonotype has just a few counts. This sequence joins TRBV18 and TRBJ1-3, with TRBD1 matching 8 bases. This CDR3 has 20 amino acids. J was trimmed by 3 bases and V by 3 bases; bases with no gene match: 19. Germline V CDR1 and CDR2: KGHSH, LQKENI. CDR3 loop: CASSPRRQGKIGSLGNTIYF. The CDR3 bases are TGTGCCAGCTCACCTAGGAGACAGGGGAAAATTGGATCCCTTGGAAACACCATATATTTT.

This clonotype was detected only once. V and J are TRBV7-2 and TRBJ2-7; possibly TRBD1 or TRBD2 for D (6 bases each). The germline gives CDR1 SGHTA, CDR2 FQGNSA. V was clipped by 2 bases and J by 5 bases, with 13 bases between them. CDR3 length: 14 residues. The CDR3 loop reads CASSLNGGLNEQYF. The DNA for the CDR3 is TGTGCCAGCAGCTTAAATGGGGGGCTGAACGAGCAGTACTTC.

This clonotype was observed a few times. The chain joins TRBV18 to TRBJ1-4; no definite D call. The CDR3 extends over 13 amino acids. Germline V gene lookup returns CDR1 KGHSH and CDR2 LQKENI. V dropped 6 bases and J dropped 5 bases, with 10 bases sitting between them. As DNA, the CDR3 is TGTGCCAGCTCGCCCTCCTGGAATGAAAAACTGTTTTTT. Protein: CASSPSWNEKLFF.

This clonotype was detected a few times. CDR3 nucleotide sequence: TGTGCCATCGGGATGCCGGATTCCTACGAGCAGTACTTC. This translates into CAIGMPDSYEQYF. This sequence joins TRBV10-3 and TRBJ2-7; no reliable D call. Germline V gene lookup returns CDR1 ENHRY and CDR2 SYGVKD. This CDR3 is built from 13 residues. Trimming removed 8 bases from V and 1 base from J, with 12 bases in between.

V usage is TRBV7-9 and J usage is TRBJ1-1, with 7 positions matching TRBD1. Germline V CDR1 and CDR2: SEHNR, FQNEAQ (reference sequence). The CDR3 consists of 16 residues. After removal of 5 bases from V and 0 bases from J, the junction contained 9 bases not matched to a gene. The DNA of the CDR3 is TGTGCCAGCAGCAAGGGGACAGTCCCCCTGAACACTGAAGCTTTCTTT. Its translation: CASSKGTVPLNTEAFF.

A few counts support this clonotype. CDR3 DNA: TGTGCCAGCAGCTTAGGCTCTTTGGGCCGATACGAGCAGTACTTC. Its protein product is CASSLGSLGRYEQYF. This chain links TRBV13 with TRBJ2-7; D is undetermined. This CDR3 region has 15 residues. V dropped 0 bases and J dropped 4 bases, with 13 bases sitting between them. The germline V gene has CDR1 PRHDT and CDR2 FYEKMQ (reference sequence). The full variable domain, with the rest looked up from reference TRBV13 and TRBJ2-7, is AAGVIQSPRHLIKEKRETATLKCYPIPRHDTVYWYQQGPGQDPQFLISFYEKMQSDKGSIPDRFSAQQFSDYHSELNMSSLELGDSALYFCASSLGSLGRYEQYFGPGTRLTVT.

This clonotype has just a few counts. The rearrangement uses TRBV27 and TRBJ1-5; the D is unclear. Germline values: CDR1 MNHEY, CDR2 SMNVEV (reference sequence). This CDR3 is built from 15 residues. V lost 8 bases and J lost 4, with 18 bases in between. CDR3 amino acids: CASATRLSLNQPQHF. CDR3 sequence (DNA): TGTGCCAGCGCCACAAGGCTTTCCCTAAATCAGCCCCAGCATTTT.

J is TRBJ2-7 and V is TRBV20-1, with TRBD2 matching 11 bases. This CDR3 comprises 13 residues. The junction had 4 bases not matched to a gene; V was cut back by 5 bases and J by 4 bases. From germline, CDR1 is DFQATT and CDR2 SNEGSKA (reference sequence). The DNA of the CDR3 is TGCAGTGCTGGGACTAGCGGCGCTTACGAGCAGTACTTC. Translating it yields CSAGTSGAYEQYF.

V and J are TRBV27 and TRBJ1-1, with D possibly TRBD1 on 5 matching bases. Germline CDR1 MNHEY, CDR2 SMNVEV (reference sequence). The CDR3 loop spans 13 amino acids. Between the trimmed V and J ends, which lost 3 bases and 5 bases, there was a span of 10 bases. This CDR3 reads CASSFVGETEAFF. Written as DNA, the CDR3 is TGTGCCAGCAGTTTCGTAGGGGAAACTGAAGCTTTCTTT.

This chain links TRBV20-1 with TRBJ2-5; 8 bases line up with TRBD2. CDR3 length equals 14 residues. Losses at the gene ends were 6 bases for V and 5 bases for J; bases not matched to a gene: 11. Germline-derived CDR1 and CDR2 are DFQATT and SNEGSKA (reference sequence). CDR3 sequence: CSAGRTSFSETQYF. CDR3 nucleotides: TGCAGTGCGGGACGGACTAGCTTTTCCGAGACCCAGTACTTC.

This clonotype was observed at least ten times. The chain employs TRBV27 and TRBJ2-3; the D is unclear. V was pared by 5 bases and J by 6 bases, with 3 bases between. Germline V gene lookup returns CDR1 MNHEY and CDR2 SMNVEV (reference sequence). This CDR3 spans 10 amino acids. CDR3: CASSQDTQYF. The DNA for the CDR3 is TGTGCCAGCAGTCAGGATACGCAGTATTTT.